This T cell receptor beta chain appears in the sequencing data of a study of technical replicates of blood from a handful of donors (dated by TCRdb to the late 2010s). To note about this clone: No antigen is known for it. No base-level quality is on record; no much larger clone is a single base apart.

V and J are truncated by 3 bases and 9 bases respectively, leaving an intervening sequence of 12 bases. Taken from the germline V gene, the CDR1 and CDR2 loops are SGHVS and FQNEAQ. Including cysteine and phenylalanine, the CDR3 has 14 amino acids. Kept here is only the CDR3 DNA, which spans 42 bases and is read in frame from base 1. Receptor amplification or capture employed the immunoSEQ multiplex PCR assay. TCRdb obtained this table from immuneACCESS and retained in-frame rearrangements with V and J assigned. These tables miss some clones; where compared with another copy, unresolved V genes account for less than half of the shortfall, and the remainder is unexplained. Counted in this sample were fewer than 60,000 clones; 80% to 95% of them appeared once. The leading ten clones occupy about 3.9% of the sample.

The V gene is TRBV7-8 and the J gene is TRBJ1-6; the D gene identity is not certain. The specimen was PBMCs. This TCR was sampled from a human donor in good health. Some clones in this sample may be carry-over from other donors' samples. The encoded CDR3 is CASSFGEFSSPLHF. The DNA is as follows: TGTGCCAGCAGCTTCGGGGAATTTAGTTCACCCCTCCACTTT.